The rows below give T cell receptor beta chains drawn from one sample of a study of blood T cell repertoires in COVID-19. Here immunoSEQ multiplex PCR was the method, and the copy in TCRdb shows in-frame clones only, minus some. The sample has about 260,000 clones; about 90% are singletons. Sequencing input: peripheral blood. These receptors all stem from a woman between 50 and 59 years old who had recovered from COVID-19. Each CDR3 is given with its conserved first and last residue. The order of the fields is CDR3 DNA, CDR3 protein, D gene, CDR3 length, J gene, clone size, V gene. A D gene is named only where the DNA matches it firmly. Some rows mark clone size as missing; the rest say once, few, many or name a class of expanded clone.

cdr3_nt: TGTGCCAGCAGTATGAAGACTAGCGGGAGCACTGAGCAGTTCTTC
cdr3_aa: CASSMKTSGSTEQFF
d_call: TRBD2
cdr3_length: 15
j_call: TRBJ2-1
clone_size: .
v_call: TRBV28

cdr3_nt: TGTGCCAGCAGCTTCTACGAGGGAAACACCATATATTTT
cdr3_aa: CASSFYEGNTIYF
d_call: .
cdr3_length: 13
j_call: TRBJ1-3
clone_size: .
v_call: TRBV5-6

cdr3_nt: TGTGCCAGCAGTGAGGATAGGGGGACACTAAACACCGGGGAGCTGTTTTTT
cdr3_aa: CASSEDRGTLNTGELFF
d_call: .
cdr3_length: 17
j_call: TRBJ2-2
clone_size: .
v_call: TRBV6-1

cdr3_nt: TGTGCCATCAGTTTTCTAGGGGGGGACGTTTTCTACAATGAGCAGTTCTTC
cdr3_aa: CAISFLGGDVFYNEQFF
d_call: .
cdr3_length: 17
j_call: TRBJ2-1
clone_size: .
v_call: TRBV10-3

cdr3_nt: TGTGCCAGCTCAGACAGGGGAGGCTATGGCTACACCTTC
cdr3_aa: CASSDRGGYGYTF
d_call: TRBD1
cdr3_length: 13
j_call: TRBJ1-2
clone_size: .
v_call: TRBV18

cdr3_nt: TGTGCCAGCAGCTATGTCAGGGGGAAAAGAATGAACACTGAAGCTTTCTTT
cdr3_aa: CASSYVRGKRMNTEAFF
d_call: TRBD1
cdr3_length: 17
j_call: TRBJ1-1
clone_size: .
v_call: TRBV7-9

cdr3_nt: TGTGCCAGCAGTACCGACAGGGCGGCCTACGAGCAGTACTTC
cdr3_aa: CASSTDRAAYEQYF
d_call: TRBD1
cdr3_length: 14
j_call: TRBJ2-7
clone_size: .
v_call: TRBV6-5

cdr3_nt: TGTGCCTGGAGTGTCGGACAGGCTAACACTGAAGCTTTCTTT
cdr3_aa: CAWSVGQANTEAFF
d_call: TRBD1
cdr3_length: 14
j_call: TRBJ1-1
clone_size: .
v_call: TRBV30

cdr3_nt: TGTGCTAGCAGCGCAGAAACAGGGGGCGGATACAATGAGCAGTTCTTC
cdr3_aa: CASSAETGGGYNEQFF
d_call: TRBD1
cdr3_length: 16
j_call: TRBJ2-1
clone_size: few
v_call: TRBV7-7

cdr3_nt: TGTGCCAGTACCAATCAGGGGTTCGGGTCGGAAGCTTTCTTT
cdr3_aa: CASTNQGFGSEAFF
d_call: .
cdr3_length: 14
j_call: TRBJ1-1
clone_size: .
v_call: TRBV19